Following are 13 T cell receptor beta chains from one sample sequenced in a study of T cell changes during pregnancy in multiple sclerosis. TCRdb's copy holds only in-frame clones and misses some; the assay was immunoSEQ multiplex PCR. The data show about 51,000 clones, roughly 93% seen once. The source was peripheral blood, collected in the second trimester of pregnancy. The receptors were gathered from a female donor with multiple sclerosis, enrolled in a pregnancy study.

The V and J genes are TRBV28 and TRBJ2-4, with no clear D. CDR1 and CDR2 (germline): MDHEN, SYDVKM. Trimming left V 7 bases short and J 0 bases short, with 13 bases between. The CDR3 runs 15 residues. In nucleotides, the CDR3 is TGTGCCAGCACTCACAGAATTCTAGCCAAAAACATTCAGTACTTC. It codes for CASTHRILAKNIQYF.

This clone was found a few times. The CDR3 sequence: CASSPGQGGQETQYF. In DNA, the CDR3 is TGTGCCAGCAGCCCGGGACAGGGGGGCCAAGAGACCCAGTACTTC. This chain links TRBV6-4 with TRBJ2-5, with 11 positions matching TRBD1. The germline gives CDR1 MRHNA, CDR2 SNTAGT. This CDR3 region has 15 residues. V shed 6 bases and J 1 base; nucleotides not matched to a gene: 4.

This chain links TRBV5-6 with TRBJ2-7, with 7 bases lining up with TRBD1. Germline CDR1 is SGHDT and CDR2 is YYEEEE. The CDR3 loop spans 16 amino acids. V lost 4 bases to trimming and J lost 3 bases; unmatched junction nucleotides: 13. The CDR3 loop reads CASSLYLTGLNYEQYF. The CDR3 bases are TGTGCCAGCAGCCTTTACTTGACAGGGTTGAACTACGAGCAGTACTTC. Variable domain in full (rest from reference TRBV5-6 and TRBJ2-7): DAGVTQSPTHLIKTRGQQVTLRCSPKSGHDTVSWYQQALGQGPQFIFQYYEEEERQRGNFPDRFSGHQFPNYSSELNVNALLLGDSALYLCASSLYLTGLNYEQYFGPGTRLTVT.

This clone was seen once. The V call is TRBV11-2, the J call TRBJ1-2; 7 positions agree with TRBD1. The CDR3 runs 15 residues. Germline CDR1 and CDR2: SGHAT and FQNNGV. V shed 1 base and J 9 bases; nucleotides not matched to a gene: 11. The CDR3 reads CASSLARGTGESYTF. Here the CDR3 DNA reads TGTGCCAGCAGCTTAGCTCGAGGAACAGGGGAGAGCTACACCTTC.

This rearrangement joins TRBV14 to TRBJ2-7; 9 nucleotides line up with TRBD1. V lost 3 bases, J lost 3 bases, and 9 bases stayed unmatched. There are 16 residues in the CDR3. Germline loops: CDR1 SGHDN, CDR2 FVKESK. The CDR3 sequence is CASSQFIWTGVYEQYF. CDR3 DNA: TGTGCCAGCAGCCAGTTTATTTGGACAGGGGTCTACGAGCAGTACTTC.

V usage is TRBV19 and J usage is TRBJ2-1, with TRBD1 matching over 7 bases. Unmatched junction bases numbered 3, after V lost 4 bases and J lost 3 bases. The CDR3 has 14 residues. Germline CDR1 and CDR2: LNHDA and SQIVND (reference sequence). CDR3 DNA sequence: TGTGCCAGTAGTAGCCGGGACAGCTACAATGAGCAGTTCTTC. Protein: CASSSRDSYNEQFF. Variable domain in full (rest from reference TRBV19 and TRBJ2-1): DGGITQSPKYLFRKEGQNVTLSCEQNLNHDAMYWYRQDPGQGLRLIYYSQIVNDFQKGDIAEGYSVSREKKESFPLTVTSAQKNPTAFYLCASSSRDSYNEQFFGPGTRLTVL.

V gene TRBV29-1 combines with J gene TRBJ1-5, with D possibly TRBD1 on 5 matching bases. There are 12 residues in the CDR3. V was pared by 6 bases and J by 2 bases, with 8 bases between. Germline V lookup: CDR1 SQVTM, CDR2 ANQGSEA. The CDR3 sequence is CSVGEGNQPQHF. Written as DNA, the CDR3 is TGCAGCGTAGGGGAGGGCAATCAGCCCCAGCATTTT. The variable domain in full, completed from reference TRBV29-1 and TRBJ1-5, reads SAVISQKPSRDICQRGTSLTIQCQVDSQVTMMFWYRQQPGQSLTLIATANQGSEATYESGFVIDKFPISRPNLTFSTLTVSNMSPEDSSIYLCSVGEGNQPQHFGDGTRLSIL.

This chain connects TRBV4-3 to TRBJ2-2, with D possibly being TRBD2 (6 bases). CDR1 and CDR2 from the germline V gene are LGHNA and YSLEER. The CDR3 runs to 16 residues. V was pared by 0 bases and J by 6 bases, with 14 bases between. The CDR3 is CASSQELGLEAGELFF. In nucleotides, the CDR3 is TGCGCCAGCAGCCAAGAGTTGGGACTGGAAGCCGGGGAGCTGTTTTTT.

A single count supports this clone. This rearrangement joins TRBV2 to TRBJ2-7, with 11 bases identical to TRBD2. The V segment lost 3 bases and the J segment 5 bases; nucleotides outside the gene matches: 9. Germline loops: CDR1 SNHLY, CDR2 FYNNEI. There are 16 residues in the CDR3. In DNA, the CDR3 is TGTGCCAGCAGTGATCTGACTAGCGGGGATTGGAACGAGCAGTACTTC. This translates into CASSDLTSGDWNEQYF.

The rearrangement joins TRBV7-9 to TRBJ2-7, with TRBD2 matching 7 bases. The V and J ends lost 5 bases and 4 bases, in that order; junction bases with no gene match: 2. The germline V gene has CDR1 SEHNR and CDR2 FQNEAQ (reference sequence). This CDR3 contains 12 residues. In DNA, the CDR3 is TGTGCCAGCAGCGGGGGGGGTTACGAGCAGTACTTC. As protein: CASSGGGYEQYF.

V usage is TRBV7-9 and J usage is TRBJ2-1; 11 positions match TRBD2. The V and J ends lost 3 bases and 5 bases, in that order; junction bases with no gene match: 3. The CDR3 is made up of 15 amino acids. Germline V gene sequence: CDR1 SEHNR, CDR2 FQNEAQ (reference sequence). DNA of the CDR3: TGTGCCAGCAGCTTCGGGACTAGCGGAGACAATGAGCAGTTCTTC. Residues: CASSFGTSGDNEQFF.

Here the CDR3 DNA reads TGCGCCAGTAGACAGGGGGCTGAGGGGGAGACCCAGTACTTC. Its protein product is CASRQGAEGETQYF. V gene TRBV5-1 combines with J gene TRBJ2-5; 10 bases agree with TRBD1. J gave up 5 bases and V 8 bases, and 9 bases lay outside the gene matches. Germline V gene sequence: CDR1 SGHRS, CDR2 YFSETQ. This CDR3 comprises 14 residues.

The chain joins TRBV2 to TRBJ2-7, with 10 nucleotides matching TRBD2. V was clipped by 2 bases and J by 1 base; unmatched bases: 2. CDR1 is SNHLY, CDR2 FYNNEI, per germline. There are 15 residues in the CDR3. The CDR3, as DNA: TGTGCCAGCAGTGAACTACTAGCGGGATCCTACGAGCAGTACTTC. This sequence encodes CASSELLAGSYEQYF.